A selection of T cell receptor beta chains follows, all from one sample in a study of T cell responses to AZD1222 COVID-19 vaccine. This table comes from immunoSEQ multiplex PCR, and its TCRdb copy is limited to in-frame clones, with some not included. The table lists about 110,000 clones, 82% of them singletons. Sample: peripheral blood, taken on day 0 of AZD1222 vaccination. These receptors all stem from an adult in good health. CDR3s leave out the opening cysteine and the closing phenylalanine or tryptophan. A row's size may be missing; if present it is once, few, many or a size class.

>13|TRBV21-1|.
ASKYSYISGNTIY
>10|TRBV12-3/TRBV12-4|few
ASSRGTGELF
>12|TRBV14|.
ASSPFWPPETQY
>12|TRBV5-1|.
ASSEGGSGNTIY
>10|TRBV7-2|.
ASSLNNSPLH
>11|TRBV6-5|.
ASSFTGAVELF
>13|TRBV7-9|.
ASGDGPSSGNTIY
>14|TRBV4-1|.
ASSQEIGLGVDTQY
>14|TRBV4-1|.
ASSHFANQGFNEQF
>15|TRBV25-1|.
ASRAGQGIGDEDTQY
>11|TRBV10-3|.
AISTGQYTEAF
>14|TRBV5-4|.
ASSTPGQGGFYGYT
>11|TRBV2|.
AGQGDYNEKLF
>13|TRBV19|.
ASSRAGVSGNTIY
>12|TRBV4-2|.
ASRVQDRDYGYT
>13|TRBV19|.
ASARDRGSQETQY
>14|TRBV10-1|.
ASSEIPGELNYGYT
>10|TRBV4-2|.
ASSHPTGELF
>17|TRBV10-3|.
AISESCCGGDQIYNEQF
>9|TRBV4-2|.
ASSRNYEQY
>18|TRBV6-2/TRBV6-3|.
ASSLPISLEIWLYTGELF
>13|TRBV5-1|.
ASSLSGTPGNTIY
>14|TRBV7-2|.
ASSLGQGVLVETQY
>14|TRBV14|few
ASSQDTAYSGNTIY
>13|TRBV5-1|few
ASSLEGAYSYEQY
>8|TRBV6-5|.
ASSNYGYT
>11|TRBV12-3/TRBV12-4|.
ASSLIPATEAF
>12|TRBV5-5|.
ASSFEGSVNEQY
>15|TRBV5-6|.
ASSPGGSGTAYYGYT
>11|TRBV6-1|few
ASSEARDNEQF
>9|TRBV6-2/TRBV6-3|.
ASSYLGGSF
>15|TRBV11-2|.
ASSLDVTGRVNTEAF
>15|TRBV5-1|.
ASSLVGGGANTGELF
>11|TRBV3-1/TRBV3-2|.
ASSPPWNYGYT
>13|TRBV7-9|.
ASSFPTGTQETQY
>15|TRBV27|.
ASSLIGGGDTGYEQY
>15|TRBV25-1|few
ASSTRLEGSYNSPLH
>11|TRBV7-2|.
ASNTGPNTEAF
>9|TRBV20-1|.
RTGRNTEAF
>11|TRBV5-1|.
ASSLETSGDEF